This TCR beta chain was retrieved from a study of beta chain features in type 1 diabetes. Study in general: Across the samples, roughly 98,000,000 sorted cells were examined in total. Points from the study as a whole: There was a moderate but significant shortening of TCRB CDR3s in all four CD4+ subsets of Type 1 diabetes patients.

CDR3 length: 17 amino acids. Germline V gene lookup returns CDR1 SNHLY and CDR2 FYNNEI. Trimming took 0 bases from V and 1 from J; bases not matched to a gene: 7. This clone was seen only a few times. Its antigen remains unknown. The investigators reverse transcribed all of the isolated RNA, so they sequenced expressed TCRB transcripts. The table came from immunoSEQ multiplex PCR; TCRdb's copy has only in-frame clones and leaves some out. The sample lists 300,000 to 400,000 clones, around a tenth occurring once. The source material was central memory CD4+ T cells from blood. The sequence derives from a man between 25 and 39 years old with type 1 diabetes. The V and J genes are TRBV2 and TRBJ2-3; 7 bases align to TRBD1. The CDR3 region has the DNA TGTGCCAGCAGTGAAGCGGGACAGAACCATCGCACAGATACGCAGTATTTT. Its translation is CASSEAGQNHRTDTQYF.